This TCR beta chain came from a study of cytomegalovirus exposure and HLA in healthy donors. Looked up from germline, CDR1 is SQVTM and CDR2 is ANQGSEA. The CDR3 spans 14 residues. Trimming took 7 bases from V and 1 from J, leaving 15 bases between them. A remark on this clone: Antigen specificity is unknown.

General study results and limits: Presence/absence analyses assumed roughly uniform sequencing depth across donors. In vitro, three CMV-associated chains proved specific for CMV antigens.

PCR employed 60 Vbeta and 13 Jbeta primers. Sequencing was performed with immunoSEQ multiplex PCR; in TCRdb, only in-frame clones are kept and a portion is missing. The sample shows 100,000 to 130,000 clones, about 74% of them seen only once. The sequencing sample was made of PBMCs. The sequence was obtained from a woman aged 40-49 years in good health and CMV-seropositive. This sequence joins TRBV29-1 and TRBJ2-3; D might be TRBD2 (7 bases). CDR3 nucleotides: TGCAGCGCGAGGGGGGGGGATGGCACAGATACGCAGTATTTT. Its protein is CSARGGDGTDTQYF.